This is a list of T cell receptor beta chains from one sample in a study of blood T cell repertoires in COVID-19. Only in-frame clones appear in the TCRdb table, and some are missing; sequencing was by immunoSEQ multiplex PCR. This table has around 130,000 clones, around 87% appearing once. The sample comprised peripheral blood. The receptors originated from a woman in her sixties or seventies with acute or convalescent COVID-19. Both conserved end residues are part of each CDR3.

V	J	CDR3
TRBV4-2	TRBJ1-4	CASAQGGVNEKLFF
TRBV28	TRBJ1-2	CASSSRGNYGYTF
TRBV15	TRBJ2-7	CATSRDPLSVSEQYF
TRBV29-1	TRBJ2-3	CSVQGIGTDTQYF
TRBV6-5	TRBJ2-2	CASDSGGPGELFF
TRBV30	TRBJ2-1	CAWSVRRTSGSPTHNEQFF
TRBV10-3	TRBJ1-3	CAIRQPSGNTIYF
TRBV5-1	TRBJ2-1	CASSWGTSGNEQFF
TRBV5-6	TRBJ1-1	CASSLGEVISLMNTEAFF
TRBV5-1	TRBJ2-2	CASSPLRTSGYGELFF
TRBV28	TRBJ1-2	CASSSGQLRYGYTF
TRBV27	TRBJ1-1	CASSFFRGLNTEAFF
TRBV10-3	TRBJ1-1	CATRRDRGTTEAFF
TRBV3-1/TRBV3-2	TRBJ2-2	CASSQDPSGGSIGELFF
TRBV5-1	TRBJ2-5	CASSLASIQETQYF
TRBV5-1	TRBJ1-2	CASSSGQGEIYGYTF
TRBV9	TRBJ1-1	CASSAPTGENTEAFF
TRBV3-1/TRBV3-2	TRBJ2-1	CASSTRTSGGGLFF
TRBV5-1	TRBJ1-1	CASSFGQGSSTEAFF
TRBV29-1	TRBJ2-1	CSVRSGTKGALQFF
TRBV21-1	TRBJ1-1	CASSKEGTAEAFF
TRBV28	TRBJ1-2	CASRTEKPYTF
TRBV6-4	TRBJ1-1	CASSANRNTEAFF
TRBV30	TRBJ2-1	CAWKVRTSGNNEQFF
TRBV6-5	TRBJ1-4	CASARGTTNEKLFF
TRBV14	TRBJ1-2	CASSDLTGGGGYTF
TRBV27	TRBJ2-1	CASSLGNEQFF
TRBV5-1	TRBJ2-2	CASSSDRGQTGELFF
TRBV9	TRBJ1-4	CASSVGQTSTNEKLFF
TRBV4-1	TRBJ1-5	CASSQLYRGRVKPQHF
TRBV19	TRBJ2-7	CASSIGQAEQYF
TRBV5-1	TRBJ2-1	CASSLAGRGNEQFF
TRBV7-2	TRBJ1-3	CASSSQGFGNTIYF
TRBV24-1	TRBJ2-2	CATSQQGNTGELFF
TRBV6-5	TRBJ1-2	CASSYLPGEGYTF
TRBV10-2	TRBJ1-1	CASSGGRFGGEAFF
TRBV28	TRBJ2-7	CASRSTGWQYF
TRBV9	TRBJ1-6	CASSSGVSYNSPLHF
TRBV3-1/TRBV3-2	TRBJ1-1	CASSQVGGRMNTEAFF
TRBV5-4	TRBJ1-2	CASSLGTDIYGYTF